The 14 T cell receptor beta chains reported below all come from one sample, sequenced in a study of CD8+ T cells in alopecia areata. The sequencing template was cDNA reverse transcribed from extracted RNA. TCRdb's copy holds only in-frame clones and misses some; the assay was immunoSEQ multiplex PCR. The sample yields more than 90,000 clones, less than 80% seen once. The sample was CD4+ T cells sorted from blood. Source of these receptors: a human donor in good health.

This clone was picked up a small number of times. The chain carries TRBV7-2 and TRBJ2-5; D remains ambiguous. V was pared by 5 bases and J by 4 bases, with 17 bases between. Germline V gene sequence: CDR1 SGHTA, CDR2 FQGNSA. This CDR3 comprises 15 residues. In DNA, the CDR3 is TGTGCCAGCAGCAAAAAGGGCGGCTCAAGAGAGACCCAGTACTTC. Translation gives CASSKKGGSRETQYF.

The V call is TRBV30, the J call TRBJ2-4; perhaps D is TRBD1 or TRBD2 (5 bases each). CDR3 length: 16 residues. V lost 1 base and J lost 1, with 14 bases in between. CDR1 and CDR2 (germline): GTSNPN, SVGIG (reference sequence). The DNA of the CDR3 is TGTGCCTGGAGTGGGGTGGGGGACCTGGCCAAAAACATTCAGTACTTC. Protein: CAWSGVGDLAKNIQYF.

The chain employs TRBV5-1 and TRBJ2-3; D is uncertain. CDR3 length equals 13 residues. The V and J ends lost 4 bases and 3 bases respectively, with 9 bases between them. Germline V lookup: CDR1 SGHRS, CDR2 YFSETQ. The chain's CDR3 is CASSRIRTDTQYF. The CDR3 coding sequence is TGCGCCAGCAGCCGGATTAGGACAGATACGCAGTATTTT.

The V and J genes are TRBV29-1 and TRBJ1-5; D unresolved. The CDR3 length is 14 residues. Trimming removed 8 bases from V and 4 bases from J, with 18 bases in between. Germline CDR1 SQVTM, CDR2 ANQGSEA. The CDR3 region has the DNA TGCAGCACTTCCGGAGCAGGAGGGAATCAGCCCCAGCATTTT. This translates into CSTSGAGGNQPQHF.

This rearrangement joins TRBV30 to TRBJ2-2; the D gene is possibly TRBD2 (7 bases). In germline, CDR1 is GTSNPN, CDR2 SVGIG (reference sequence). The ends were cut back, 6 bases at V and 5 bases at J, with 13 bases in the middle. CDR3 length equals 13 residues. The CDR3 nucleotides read TGTGCCTGCTCAGGGAGGGGGACCGGGGAGCTGTTTTTT. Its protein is CACSGRGTGELFF.

The CDR3 DNA sequence: TGCAGCGTTGATGCGCCCCGACAGAACACTGAAGCTTTCTTT. It yields the protein CSVDAPRQNTEAFF. V usage is TRBV29-1 and J usage is TRBJ1-1; D remains ambiguous. V was clipped by 3 bases and J by 1 base, with 12 bases between them. Per the germline V gene, CDR1 is SQVTM and CDR2 is ANQGSEA. The CDR3 is made up of 14 amino acids.

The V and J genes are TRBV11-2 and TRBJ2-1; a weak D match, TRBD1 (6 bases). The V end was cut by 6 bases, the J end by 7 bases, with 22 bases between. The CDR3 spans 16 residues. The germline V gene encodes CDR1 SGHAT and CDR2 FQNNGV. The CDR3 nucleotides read TGTGCCAGCAGTGTAGTGGCGACAGGCCTGGGGAATGAGCAGTTCTTC. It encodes CASSVVATGLGNEQFF.

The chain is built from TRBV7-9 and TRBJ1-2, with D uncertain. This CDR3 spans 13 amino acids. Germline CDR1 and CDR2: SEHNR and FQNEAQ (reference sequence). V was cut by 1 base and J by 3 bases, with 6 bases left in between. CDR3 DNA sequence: TGTGCCAGCAGCTTAGACGTAGACTATGGCTACACCTTC. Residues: CASSLDVDYGYTF.

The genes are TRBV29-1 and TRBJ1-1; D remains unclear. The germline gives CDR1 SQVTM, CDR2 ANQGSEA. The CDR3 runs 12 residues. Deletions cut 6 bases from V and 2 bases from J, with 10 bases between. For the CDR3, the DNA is TGCAGCGTGGCGGACGGTAACACTGAAGCTTTCTTT. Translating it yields CSVADGNTEAFF.

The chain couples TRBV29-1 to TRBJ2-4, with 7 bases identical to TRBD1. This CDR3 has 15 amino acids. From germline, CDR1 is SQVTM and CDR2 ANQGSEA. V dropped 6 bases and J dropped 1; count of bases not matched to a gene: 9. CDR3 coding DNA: TGCAGCGTGAAACGGGACAGAGGGGCCAAAAACATTCAGTACTTC. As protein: CSVKRDRGAKNIQYF.

The CDR3 nucleotides read TGTGCCTGTATAAACGAGGGATTCGGTTATTCACCCCTCCACTTT. Amino acid sequence: CACINEGFGYSPLHF. The rearrangement joins TRBV30 to TRBJ1-6; unclear D gene. V was shortened by 6 bases and J by 8 bases, with 20 bases between the two germline ends. The CDR3 sequence is 15 residues long. Per the germline V gene, CDR1 is GTSNPN and CDR2 is SVGIG (reference sequence).

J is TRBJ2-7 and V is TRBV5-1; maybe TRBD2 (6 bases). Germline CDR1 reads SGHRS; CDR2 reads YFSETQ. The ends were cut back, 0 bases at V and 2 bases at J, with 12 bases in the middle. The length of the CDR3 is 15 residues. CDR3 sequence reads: CASSLGLATTYEQYF. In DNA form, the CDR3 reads TGCGCCAGCAGCTTGGGCCTAGCGACGACCTACGAGCAGTACTTC.

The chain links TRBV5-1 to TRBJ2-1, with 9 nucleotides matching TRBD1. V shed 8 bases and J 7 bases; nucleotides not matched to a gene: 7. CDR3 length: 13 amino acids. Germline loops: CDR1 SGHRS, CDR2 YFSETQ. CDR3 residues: CASGTGSTNEQFF. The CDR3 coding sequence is TGCGCCAGTGGGACAGGGTCCACTAATGAGCAGTTCTTC. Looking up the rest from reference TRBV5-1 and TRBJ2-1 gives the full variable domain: KAGVTQTPRYLIKTRGQQVTLSCSPISGHRSVSWYQQTPGQGLQFLFEYFSETQRNKGNFPGRFSGRQFSNSRSEMNVSTLELGDSALYLCASGTGSTNEQFFGPGTRLTVL.

CDR3 protein: CAWSSAYTYNEQFF. As DNA, the CDR3 is TGTGCCTGGAGTAGCGCTTACACGTACAATGAGCAGTTCTTC. The chain combines TRBV30 with TRBJ2-1, with D hard to call. Per the germline V gene, CDR1 is GTSNPN and CDR2 is SVGIG (reference sequence). The CDR3 totals 14 residues. With 2 bases removed from V and 4 bases from J, the gap between germline ends came to 12 bases.